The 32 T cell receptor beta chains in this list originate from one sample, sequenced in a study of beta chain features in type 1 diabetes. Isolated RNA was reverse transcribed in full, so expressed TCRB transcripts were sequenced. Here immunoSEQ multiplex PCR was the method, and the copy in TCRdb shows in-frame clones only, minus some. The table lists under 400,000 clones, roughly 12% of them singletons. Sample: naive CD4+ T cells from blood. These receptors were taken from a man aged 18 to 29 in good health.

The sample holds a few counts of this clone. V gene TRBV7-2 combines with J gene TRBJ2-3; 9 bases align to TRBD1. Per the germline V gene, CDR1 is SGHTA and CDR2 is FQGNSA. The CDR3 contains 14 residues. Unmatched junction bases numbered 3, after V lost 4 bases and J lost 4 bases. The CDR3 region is CASSWDREADTQYF. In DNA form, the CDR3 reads TGTGCCAGCAGCTGGGACAGGGAGGCAGATACGCAGTATTTT.

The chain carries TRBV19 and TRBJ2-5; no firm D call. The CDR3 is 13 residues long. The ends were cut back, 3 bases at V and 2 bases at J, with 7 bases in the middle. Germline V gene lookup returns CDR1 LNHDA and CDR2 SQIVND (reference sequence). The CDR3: CASSIFPQETQYF. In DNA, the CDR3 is TGTGCCAGTAGTATTTTTCCTCAAGAGACCCAGTACTTC.

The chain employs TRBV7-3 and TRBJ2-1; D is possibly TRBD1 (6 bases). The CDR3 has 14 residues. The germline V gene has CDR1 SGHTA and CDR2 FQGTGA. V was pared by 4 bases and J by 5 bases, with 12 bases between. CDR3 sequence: CASSSRTENNEQFF. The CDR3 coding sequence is TGTGCCAGCAGCTCACGGACAGAGAACAATGAGCAGTTCTTC.

CDR3 in DNA: TGTGCCAGCAGCCCCAGGTTAGCGATAGGCAATGAGCAGTTCTTC. Translated: CASSPRLAIGNEQFF. The rearrangement links TRBV28 to TRBJ2-1; TRBD2 might be the D (5 bases). Germline CDR1 and CDR2: MDHEN and SYDVKM. Between the trimmed V and J ends, which lost 6 bases and 6 bases, there was a span of 18 bases. The CDR3 is 15 residues long.

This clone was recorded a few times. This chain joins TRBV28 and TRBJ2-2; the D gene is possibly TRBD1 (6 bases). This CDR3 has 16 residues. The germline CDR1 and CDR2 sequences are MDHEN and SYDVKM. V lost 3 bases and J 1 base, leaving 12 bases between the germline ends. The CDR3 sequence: CASSFFQGRNTGELFF. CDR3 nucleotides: TGTGCCAGCAGTTTCTTCCAGGGGCGGAACACCGGGGAGCTGTTTTTT.

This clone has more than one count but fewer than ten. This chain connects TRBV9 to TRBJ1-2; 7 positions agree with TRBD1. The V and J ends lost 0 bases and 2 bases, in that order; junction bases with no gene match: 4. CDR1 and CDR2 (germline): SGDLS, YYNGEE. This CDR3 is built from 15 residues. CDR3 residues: CASSVDDRVNYGYTF. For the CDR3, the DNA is TGTGCCAGCAGCGTAGATGACAGGGTAAACTATGGCTACACCTTC.

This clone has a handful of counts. Written as DNA, the CDR3 is TGTGCCAGCAGTTCCTCGACTAGAGGTGAGCAGTTCTTC. Amino acid sequence: CASSSSTRGEQFF. The chain couples TRBV7-2 to TRBJ2-1, with D possibly matching TRBD2 (6 bases). Germline lookup yields CDR1 SGHTA and CDR2 FQGNSA. The ends were cut back, 6 bases at V and 9 bases at J, with 15 bases in the middle. The CDR3 is 13 residues long.

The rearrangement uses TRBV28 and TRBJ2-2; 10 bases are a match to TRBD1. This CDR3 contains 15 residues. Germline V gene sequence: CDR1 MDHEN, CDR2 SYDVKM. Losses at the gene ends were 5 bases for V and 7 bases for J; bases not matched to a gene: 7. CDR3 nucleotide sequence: TGTGCCAGCAGTCCACTGACAGGGGGCATCGGGGAGCTGTTTTTT. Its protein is CASSPLTGGIGELFF.

This CDR3 reads CASVAGLEGEQFF. CDR3 coding DNA: TGTGCCAGCGTTGCGGGGTTGGAGGGTGAGCAGTTCTTC. The rearrangement joins TRBV5-4 to TRBJ2-1; maybe TRBD2 (6 bases). The V end was cut by 7 bases, the J end by 9 bases, with 17 bases between. The CDR3 totals 13 residues. The germline V gene encodes CDR1 SGHNT and CDR2 YYREEE (reference sequence). Complete variable domain (other parts from reference TRBV5-4 and TRBJ2-1): ETGVTQSPTHLIKTRGQQVTLRCSSQSGHNTVSWYQQALGQGPQFIFQYYREEENGRGNFPPRFSGLQFPNYSSELNVNALELDDSALYLCASVAGLEGEQFFGPGTRLTVL.

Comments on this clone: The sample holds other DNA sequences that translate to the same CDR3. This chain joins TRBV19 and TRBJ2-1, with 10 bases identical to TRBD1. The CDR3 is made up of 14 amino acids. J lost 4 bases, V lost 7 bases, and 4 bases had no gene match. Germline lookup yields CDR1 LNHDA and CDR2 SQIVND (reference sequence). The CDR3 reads CASTPGQGYNEQFF. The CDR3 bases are TGTGCCAGTACACCGGGACAGGGGTACAATGAGCAGTTCTTC.

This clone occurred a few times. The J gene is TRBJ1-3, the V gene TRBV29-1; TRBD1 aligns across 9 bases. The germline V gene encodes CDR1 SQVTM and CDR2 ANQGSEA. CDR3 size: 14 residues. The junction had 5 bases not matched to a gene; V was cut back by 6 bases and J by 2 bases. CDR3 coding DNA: TGCAGCGTCCAACGACAGGGGGCTGGAAACACCATATATTTT. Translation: CSVQRQGAGNTIYF.

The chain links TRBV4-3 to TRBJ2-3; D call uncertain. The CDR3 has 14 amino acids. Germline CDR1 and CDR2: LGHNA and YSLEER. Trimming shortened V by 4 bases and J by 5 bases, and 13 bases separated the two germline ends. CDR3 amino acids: CASSPRVWVDTQYF. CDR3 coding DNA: TGCGCCAGCAGCCCCCGGGTCTGGGTAGATACGCAGTATTTT.

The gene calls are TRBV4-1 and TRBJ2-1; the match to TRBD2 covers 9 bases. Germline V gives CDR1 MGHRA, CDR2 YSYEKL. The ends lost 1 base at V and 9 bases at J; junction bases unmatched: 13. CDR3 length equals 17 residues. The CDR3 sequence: CASSQVLAGARATEQFF. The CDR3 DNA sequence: TGCGCCAGCAGCCAAGTTTTAGCGGGGGCTCGAGCCACTGAGCAGTTCTTC.

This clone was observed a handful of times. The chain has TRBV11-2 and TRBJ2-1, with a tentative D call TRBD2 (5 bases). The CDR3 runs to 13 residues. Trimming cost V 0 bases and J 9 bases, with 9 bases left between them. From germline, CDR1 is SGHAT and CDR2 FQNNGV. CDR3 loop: CASSLDLAGEQFF. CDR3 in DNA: TGTGCCAGCAGCTTAGATCTAGCTGGTGAGCAGTTCTTC.

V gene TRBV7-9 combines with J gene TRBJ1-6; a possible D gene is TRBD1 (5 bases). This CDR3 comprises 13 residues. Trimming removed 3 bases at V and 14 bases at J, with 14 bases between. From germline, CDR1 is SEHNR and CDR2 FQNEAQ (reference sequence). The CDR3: CASSFDPEGALHF. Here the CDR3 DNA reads TGTGCCAGCAGCTTCGACCCTGAAGGGGCCCTCCACTTT.

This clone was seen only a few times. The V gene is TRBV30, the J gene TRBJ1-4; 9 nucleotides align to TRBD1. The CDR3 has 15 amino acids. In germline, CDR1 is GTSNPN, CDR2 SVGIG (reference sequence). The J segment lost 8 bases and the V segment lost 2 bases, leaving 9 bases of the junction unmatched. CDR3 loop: CAWSFNRGPTEKLFF. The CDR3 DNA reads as TGTGCCTGGAGTTTCAACAGGGGGCCGACGGAAAAACTGTTTTTT.

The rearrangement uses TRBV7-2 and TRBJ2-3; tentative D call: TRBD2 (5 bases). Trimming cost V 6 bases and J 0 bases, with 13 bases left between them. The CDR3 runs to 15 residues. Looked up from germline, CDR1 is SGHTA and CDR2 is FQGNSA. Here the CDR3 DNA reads TGTGCCAGCAGATTCAGCGGAACTAGCACAGATACGCAGTATTTT. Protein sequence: CASRFSGTSTDTQYF.

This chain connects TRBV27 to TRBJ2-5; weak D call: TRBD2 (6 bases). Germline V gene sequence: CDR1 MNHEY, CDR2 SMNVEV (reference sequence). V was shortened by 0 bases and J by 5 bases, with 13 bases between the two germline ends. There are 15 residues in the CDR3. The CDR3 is CASSLSPSAVETQYF. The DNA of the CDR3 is TGTGCCAGCAGTTTATCGCCTAGCGCGGTGGAGACCCAGTACTTC.

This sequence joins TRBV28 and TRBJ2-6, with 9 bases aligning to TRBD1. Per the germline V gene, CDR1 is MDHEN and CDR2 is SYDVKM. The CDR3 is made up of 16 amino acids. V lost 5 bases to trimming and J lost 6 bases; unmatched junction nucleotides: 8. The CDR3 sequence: CASSPTGGAVANVLTF. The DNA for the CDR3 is TGTGCCAGCAGTCCTACAGGGGGCGCAGTGGCCAACGTCCTGACTTTC.

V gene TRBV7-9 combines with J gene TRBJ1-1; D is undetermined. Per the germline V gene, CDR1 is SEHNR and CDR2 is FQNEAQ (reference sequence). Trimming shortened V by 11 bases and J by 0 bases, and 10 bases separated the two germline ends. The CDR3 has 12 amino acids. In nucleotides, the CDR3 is TGTGCCGCCCACAGACTGAACACTGAAGCTTTCTTT. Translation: CAAHRLNTEAFF.

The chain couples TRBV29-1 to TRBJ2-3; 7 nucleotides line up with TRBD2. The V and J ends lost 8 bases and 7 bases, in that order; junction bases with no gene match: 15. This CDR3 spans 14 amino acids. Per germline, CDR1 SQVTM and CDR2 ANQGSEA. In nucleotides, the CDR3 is TGCAGCCCCCGGGAAGCGGGGAGGACGAATACGCAGTATTTT. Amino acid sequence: CSPREAGRTNTQYF.

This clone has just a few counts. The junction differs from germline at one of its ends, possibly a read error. In DNA form, the CDR3 reads TGTGCCTGCAGGGGCGAGTACGAGCAGTACTTC. Protein sequence: CACRGEYEQYF. The chain couples TRBV28 to TRBJ2-7; D perhaps matches TRBD1 (6 bases). CDR3 size: 11 residues. The germline gives CDR1 MDHEN, CDR2 SYDVKM.

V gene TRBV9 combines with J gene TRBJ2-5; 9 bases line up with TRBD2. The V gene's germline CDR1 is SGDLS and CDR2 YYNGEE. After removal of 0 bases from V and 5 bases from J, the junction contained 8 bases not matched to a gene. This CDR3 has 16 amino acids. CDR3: CASSVGQRGAWETQYF. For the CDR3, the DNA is TGTGCCAGCAGCGTAGGCCAGCGGGGGGCCTGGGAGACCCAGTACTTC.

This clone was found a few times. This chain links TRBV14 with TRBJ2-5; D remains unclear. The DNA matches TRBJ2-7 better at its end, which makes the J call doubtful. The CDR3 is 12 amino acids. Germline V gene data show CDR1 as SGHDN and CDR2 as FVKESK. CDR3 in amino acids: CASSSQTAEQYF. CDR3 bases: TGTGCCAGCAGCTCCCAGACTGCCGAGCAGTACTTC.

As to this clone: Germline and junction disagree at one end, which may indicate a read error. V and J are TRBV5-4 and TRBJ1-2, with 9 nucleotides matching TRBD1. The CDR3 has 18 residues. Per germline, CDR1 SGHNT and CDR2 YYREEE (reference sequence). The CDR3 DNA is TGCGCCAGCAGCCAAGATACTAGAGGGACAGGGTATAACTATGGCTACACCTTC. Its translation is CASSQDTRGTGYNYGYTF.

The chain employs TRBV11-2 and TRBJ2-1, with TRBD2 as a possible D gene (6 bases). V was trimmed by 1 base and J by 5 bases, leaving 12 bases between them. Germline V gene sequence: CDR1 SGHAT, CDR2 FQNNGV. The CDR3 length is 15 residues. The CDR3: CASSLVGTWNNEQFF. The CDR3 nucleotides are TGTGCCAGCAGCTTAGTCGGGACTTGGAACAATGAGCAGTTCTTC.

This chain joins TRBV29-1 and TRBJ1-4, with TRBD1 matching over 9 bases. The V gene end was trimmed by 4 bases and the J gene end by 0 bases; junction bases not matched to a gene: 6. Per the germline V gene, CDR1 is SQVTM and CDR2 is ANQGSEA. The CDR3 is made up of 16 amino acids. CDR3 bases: TGCAGCGTTGCCCGACAGGGGGTGGCAACTAATGAAAAACTGTTTTTT. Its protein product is CSVARQGVATNEKLFF.

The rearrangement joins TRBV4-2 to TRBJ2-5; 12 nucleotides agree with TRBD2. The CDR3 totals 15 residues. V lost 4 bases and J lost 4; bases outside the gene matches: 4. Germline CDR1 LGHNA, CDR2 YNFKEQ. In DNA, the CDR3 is TGTGCCAGCAGCCGGGGGACTAGCGGGTTAGAGACCCAGTACTTC. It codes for CASSRGTSGLETQYF.

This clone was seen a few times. CDR3 residues: CASSVAGGLRETQYF. In DNA, the CDR3 is TGTGCCAGCAGCGTAGCCGGGGGGTTACGGGAGACCCAGTACTTC. The V and J genes are TRBV9 and TRBJ2-5; 7 positions match TRBD2. In germline, CDR1 is SGDLS, CDR2 YYNGEE. V was clipped by 0 bases and J by 5 bases; unmatched bases: 7. This CDR3 contains 15 residues.

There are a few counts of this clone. CDR3: CATRQGVGYTF. The CDR3 DNA is TGTGCCACCCGACAGGGGGTTGGCTACACCTTC. The chain uses TRBV2 and TRBJ1-2; 9 bases fit TRBD1. CDR3 length equals 11 residues. The V gene end was trimmed by 10 bases and the J gene end by 7 bases; junction bases not matched to a gene: 4. Germline V gives CDR1 SNHLY, CDR2 FYNNEI.

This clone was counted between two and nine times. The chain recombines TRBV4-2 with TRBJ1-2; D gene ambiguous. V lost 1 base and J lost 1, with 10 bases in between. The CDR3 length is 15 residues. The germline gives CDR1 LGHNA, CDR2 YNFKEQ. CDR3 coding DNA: TGTGCCAGCAGCCAAGCCATGGGAGTTAACTATGGCTACACCTTC. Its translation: CASSQAMGVNYGYTF.

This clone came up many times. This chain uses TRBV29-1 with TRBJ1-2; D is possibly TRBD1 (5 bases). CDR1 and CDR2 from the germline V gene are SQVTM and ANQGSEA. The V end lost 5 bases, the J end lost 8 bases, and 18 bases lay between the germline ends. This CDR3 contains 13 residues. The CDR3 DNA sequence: TGCAGCGTTTTCCCCAGGGCCGCGGAAGGCTACACCTTC. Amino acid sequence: CSVFPRAAEGYTF.